Included here is one T cell receptor (beta chain) sequence, with context. Sample barcodes and UMIs were carried by the TCR alpha and TCR beta cDNA libraries that 5'RACE generated with constant-segment primers. TCRdb processed the 5' RACE reads anew with MiXCR; each CDR3 protein has one entry. The data show roughly 510,000 distinct CDR3 sequences, around a sixth seen once. The source of the sample is a study of T-cell memory formation after mild COVID-19. The CDR3 is made up of 17 amino acids. V shed 4 bases, J shed 4 bases, and the junction held 13 bases outside the gene matches. Germline V CDR1 and CDR2: LGHNA, YNFKEQ.

The chain uses TRBV4-2 and TRBJ2-1; 7 bases align to TRBD2. The specimen was PBMCs or a T cell subset sorted from them (not recorded which). This receptor was identified in an adult woman who had mild COVID-19 (a few samples of this study predate the infection). Cell type and time point are not known. The CDR3 bases are TGTGCCAGCAGCCGCTCCTCCGGGGCTAGCGGTTACAATGAGCAGTTCTTC. Protein product: CASSRSSGASGYNEQFF.